These 8 T cell receptor beta chains were sequenced from one sample in a study of T cell changes during pregnancy in multiple sclerosis. The assay was immunoSEQ multiplex PCR, and TCRdb's table has in-frame clones only and misses some. The sample has 75,000 to 100,000 clones, roughly 92% seen once. The sequencing here drew on peripheral blood, taken after pregnancy. The receptor source for this set is a female donor with multiple sclerosis, enrolled in a pregnancy study.

V usage is TRBV4-2 and J usage is TRBJ1-1; weak D call: TRBD1 (5 bases). The V end was cut by 5 bases, the J end by 8 bases, with 12 bases between. CDR3 length: 12 residues. CDR1 is LGHNA and CDR2 is YNFKEQ in the germline V gene. CDR3 sequence: CASSLTGGEAFF. For the CDR3, the DNA is TGTGCCAGCAGCTTAACGGGGGGAGAAGCTTTCTTT.

The chain employs TRBV10-1 and TRBJ2-7; TRBD1 matches at 8 bases. The CDR3 runs 17 residues. Looked up from germline, CDR1 is WNHNN and CDR2 is SYGVQD (reference sequence). V shed 2 bases and J 2 bases; nucleotides not matched to a gene: 11. For the CDR3, the DNA is TGCGCCAGCAGTGAGCCTGCGGACAGGGTCGTTGCCTACGAGCAGTACTTC. Its translation is CASSEPADRVVAYEQYF.

This chain uses TRBV4-3 with TRBJ2-1; TRBD1 agrees at 10 bases. V shed 4 bases and J 3 bases; nucleotides not matched to a gene: 3. Per the germline V gene, CDR1 is LGHNA and CDR2 is YSLEER. This CDR3 has 15 amino acids. In nucleotides, the CDR3 is TGCGCCAGCAGCCTCGGGACAGGGGACTACAATGAGCAGTTCTTC. This encodes CASSLGTGDYNEQFF.

V is TRBV19 and J is TRBJ2-1; D possibly corresponds to TRBD2 (7 bases). Germline V gives CDR1 LNHDA, CDR2 SQIVND (reference sequence). This CDR3 region has 14 residues. V was trimmed by 7 bases and J by 7 bases, leaving 17 bases between them. CDR3 sequence reads: CASMGGPLMNEQFF. CDR3 bases: TGTGCCAGTATGGGGGGGCCTCTAATGAATGAGCAGTTCTTC.

The rearrangement links TRBV6-5 to TRBJ1-1, with D maybe TRBD1 (6 bases). Germline lookup yields CDR1 MNHEY and CDR2 SVGAGI. The CDR3 sequence is 13 residues long. Trimming removed 7 bases at V and 4 bases at J, with 13 bases between. CDR3 in DNA: TGTGCCAGCATCCCCAGGGGAAGCACTGAAGCTTTCTTT. As protein: CASIPRGSTEAFF.

This chain joins TRBV7-9 and TRBJ2-7, with no clear D. V was clipped by 2 bases and J by 4 bases, with 9 bases between them. The germline V gene has CDR1 SEHNR and CDR2 FQNEAQ (reference sequence). CDR3 length: 13 amino acids. CDR3 sequence: CASSLSVRYEQYF. DNA of the CDR3: TGTGCCAGCAGCTTAAGTGTTCGGTACGAGCAGTACTTC.

CDR3 loop: CASSITTDTQYF. The CDR3 DNA is TGTGCCAGCAGCATAACTACAGATACGCAGTATTTT. The chain is built from TRBV5-5 and TRBJ2-3; the D is unclear. The CDR3 has 12 residues. V shed 4 bases and J shed 3 bases, with 6 bases lying between them. CDR1 and CDR2 (germline): SGHKS, YYEKEE (reference sequence).

The chain recombines TRBV4-2 with TRBJ1-2; no reliable D call. V lost 4 bases and J lost 2, with 5 bases in between. The CDR3 extends over 12 amino acids. The germline gives CDR1 LGHNA, CDR2 YNFKEQ. The CDR3 loop reads CASSPENYGYTF. CDR3 bases: TGTGCCAGCAGCCCTGAGAACTATGGCTACACCTTC.